This T cell receptor (beta chain) is from a study of T cells after yellow fever vaccination. The CDR3 contains 15 residues. V was trimmed by 1 base and J by 1 base, leaving 11 bases between them. General observations from the study: Relatively few clonotypes were ones that appeared in both CD4 and CD8 compartments. Re-detected after boosting: most primary clones, around 97% of CD4 and 88% of CD8.

TCR cDNA, made by 5'RACE template switching, carried an added universal primer site and UMIs. One entry per CDR3 protein, called by TCRdb with MiXCR from the 5' RACE reads. The sample records 500,000 to 700,000 distinct CDR3 sequences, over 15% being singletons. Comments on this clonotype: Its antigen is undetermined.

The receptor was isolated from a young man who received the YFV17D yellow fever vaccine. This material consisted of PBMCs, taken 15 days after the yellow fever booster vaccination. The V and J genes are TRBV12-3 or TRBV12-4 and TRBJ2-7; D is possibly TRBD2 (5 bases). Here the CDR3 DNA reads TGTGCCAGCAGTTTAGGTCTTCCGGGGTCCTACGAGCAGTACTTC. The encoded protein is CASSLGLPGSYEQYF.